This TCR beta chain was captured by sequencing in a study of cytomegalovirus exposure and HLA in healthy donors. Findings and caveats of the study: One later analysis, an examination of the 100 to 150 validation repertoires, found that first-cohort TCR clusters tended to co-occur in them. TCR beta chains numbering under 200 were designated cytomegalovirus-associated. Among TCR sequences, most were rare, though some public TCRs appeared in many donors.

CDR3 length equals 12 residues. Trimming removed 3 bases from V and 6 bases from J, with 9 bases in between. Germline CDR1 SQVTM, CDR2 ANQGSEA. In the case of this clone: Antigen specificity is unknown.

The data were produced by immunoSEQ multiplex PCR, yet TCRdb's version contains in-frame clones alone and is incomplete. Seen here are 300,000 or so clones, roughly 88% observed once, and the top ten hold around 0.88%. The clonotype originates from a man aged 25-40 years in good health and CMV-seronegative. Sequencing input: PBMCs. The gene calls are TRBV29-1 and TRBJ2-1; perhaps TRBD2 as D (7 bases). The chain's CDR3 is CSVERGPNEQFF. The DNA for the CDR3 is TGCAGCGTTGAGCGGGGGCCCAATGAGCAGTTCTTC.